This TCR beta chain was obtained from a study of blood T cell repertoires in COVID-19. Study-level information: Whether acute or convalescent, the COVID-19 samples came from the United States, Italy and Spain. Sources were T cells, B-cell-depleted T cells, or PBMCs; the material itself was cDNA or gDNA.

Generated by immunoSEQ multiplex PCR, the TCRdb table keeps only in-frame clones and is missing some. In the table there are a few hundred thousand clones, about 80% of which are singletons. Membership in each cohort depended on participant-reported clinical history. Germline lookup yields CDR1 LGHDT and CDR2 YNNKEL (reference sequence). V was pared by 3 bases and J by 8 bases, with 14 bases between. CDR3 size: 15 residues. Source material: PBMCs or T cells enriched from blood (not recorded which). The TCR was taken from a man in his fifties or sixties who had recovered from COVID-19. The J gene is TRBJ1-6, the V gene TRBV3-1 (or the pseudogene TRBV3-2), with a possible D match to TRBD1 (5 bases). This chain's CDR3 is CASSHRAGEDSPLHF. The DNA of the CDR3 is TGTGCCAGCAGCCACCGAGCGGGGGAAGATTCACCCCTCCACTTT.